These T cell receptor beta chains were read from a single sample in a study of human T cells and chemical hapten exposure. TCRdb redid the calling of the RACE reads with MiXCR, one entry per CDR3 protein. The table lists roughly 140,000 distinct CDR3 sequences, roughly 10% of them singletons, with 1.4% in the top ten. The specimen was whole blood, collected in connection with sensitization to the hapten diphenylcyclopropenone (DPC). All receptors come from a woman in her forties or fifties with alopecia areata. Some clones in this sample may be carry-over from other donors' samples. Each CDR3 is given with its conserved first and last residue. A D gene is named only where the DNA matches it firmly. Expanded clones get a size class; other rows say once, few or many, or leave the size out.

>TRBD1|TRBV2|TRBJ2-7|NA
TGTGCCAGCAGCCGGGACAGTATCTACGAGCAGTACTTC
CASSRDSIYEQYF
>TRBD2|TRBV5-4|TRBJ2-1|NA
TGTGCCAGCAGTCTAGCGGCCAGCTCCTACAATGAGCAGTTCTTC
CASSLAASSYNEQFF
>NA|TRBV5-4|TRBJ2-2|many
TGTGCCAGCAGTTTAGGGGCCGGGGAGCTGTTTTTT
CASSLGAGELFF
>TRBD1|TRBV5-4|TRBJ2-3|NA
TGTGCCAGCAGCTTGGATATGGGACAGGCCACAGATACGCAGTATTTT
CASSLDMGQATDTQYF
>TRBD2|TRBV7-2|TRBJ2-7|many
TGTGCCAGCAGCTCCAGCGGGAGGTCCTACGAGCAGTACTTC
CASSSSGRSYEQYF
>NA|TRBV5-1|TRBJ2-1|NA
TGCGCCAGCAGCTTGGACGGGTATTACAATGAGCAGTTCTTC
CASSLDGYYNEQFF
>NA|TRBV29-1|TRBJ2-5|few
TGCAGCGTTGTAATTGAGACCCAGTACTTC
CSVVIETQYF
>NA|TRBV5-5|TRBJ2-2|few
TGTGCCAGCAGCTTGTGGAAGAACACCGGGGAGCTGTTTTTT
CASSLWKNTGELFF
>TRBD2|TRBV20-1|TRBJ2-3|NA
TGCAGTGGGGCGAGACTAGCGGGAGGCACAGATACGCAGTATTTT
CSGARLAGGTDTQYF
>NA|TRBV18|TRBJ2-2|few
TGTGCCAGCTCACCGGGACTCTTAAACACCGGGGAGCTGTTTTTT
CASSPGLLNTGELFF
>TRBD2|TRBV10-3|TRBJ2-7|few
TGTGCCATCAGTGACCGCCCCCGGGAGGGCCGCGAGCAGTACTTC
CAISDRPREGREQYF
>TRBD1|TRBV19|TRBJ2-1|NA
TGTGCCAGTAGTATTGGGCAGGGGGCGCCCAATGAGCAGTTCTTC
CASSIGQGAPNEQFF
>TRBD1|TRBV5-6|TRBJ2-5|many
TGTGCCAGCAGCTTGAGTGGACAGGGGACGGAGACCCAGTACTTC
CASSLSGQGTETQYF
>NA|TRBV5-1|TRBJ2-3|NA
TGCGCCAGCAGCTTGATTGGCTCTAGCACAGATACGCAGTATTTT
CASSLIGSSTDTQYF
>NA|TRBV20-1|TRBJ2-7|few
TGCAGTGCTAGAGACGCAGTGGGCGCCTCCTACGAGCAGTACTTC
CSARDAVGASYEQYF
>TRBD1|TRBV18|TRBJ1-1|NA
TGTGCCAGCTCACAGCAACCGACAGGGGCGAACACTGAAGCTTTCTTT
CASSQQPTGANTEAFF
>NA|TRBV29-1|TRBJ1-2|many
TGCAGCACCCTCTCAGGGTCCTATGGCTACACCTTC
CSTLSGSYGYTF
>NA|TRBV5-1|TRBJ2-7|NA
TGCGCCAGCAGCTTGACCTCCCCTGGCTACGAGCAGTACTTC
CASSLTSPGYEQYF
>TRBD1|TRBV28|TRBJ1-1|many
TGTGCCAGCAGTTTATTCAGGGGGCTGGACACTGAAGCTTTCTTT
CASSLFRGLDTEAFF
>NA|TRBV27|TRBJ2-3|many
TGTGCCAGCAGTAGGGGCGGGAATTCAGATACGCAGTATTTT
CASSRGGNSDTQYF
>NA|TRBV12-3/TRBV12-4|TRBJ2-6|NA
TGTGCCAGCAGCCCGGGCTCTGGGGCCAACGTCCTGACTTTC
CASSPGSGANVLTF
>TRBD1|TRBV11-2|TRBJ1-3|few
TGTGCCAGCAGCTCCCGGGCGGACAGGATCTCTGGAAACACCATATATTTT
CASSSRADRISGNTIYF
>NA|TRBV25-1|TRBJ2-7|NA
TGTGCCAGCAGGGGGGGAACAGGGCGCGAGCAGTACTTC
CASRGGTGREQYF
>TRBD2|TRBV18|TRBJ2-1|NA
TGTGCCAGCTCACCGCGGACTAGCGGGAGAGGCGGTGAGCAGTTCTTC
CASSPRTSGRGGEQFF
>NA|TRBV18|TRBJ2-7|many
TGTGCCAGCTCACGAGCCACGGATTCCTACGAGCAGTACTTC
CASSRATDSYEQYF